This TCR beta chain was identified in a study of shared clonotypes between healthy human individuals. Germline V gives CDR1 SGHRS, CDR2 YFSETQ. The CDR3 has 19 amino acids. V shed 3 bases, J shed 2 bases, and the junction held 18 bases outside the gene matches. Using immunoSEQ multiplex PCR, the repertoire was profiled, and TCRdb retains in-frame clones only, with some absent. The data hold just over 2,000,000 clones, with roughly 94% observed a single time. This chain links TRBV5-1 with TRBJ2-7; 9 nucleotides line up with TRBD2. This sequence was found in a young man in good health. Sequencing was carried out using naive CD4+ T cells sorted from blood. Subset given: CD45RA+ positively selected. The CDR3 coding sequence is TGCGCCAGCAGCTGGACTTTGTTAGCGGGAGTGGGTGGGGCCTACGAGCAGTACTTC. Protein sequence: CASSWTLLAGVGGAYEQYF. The complete variable domain, with remaining parts taken from reference TRBV5-1 and TRBJ2-7, reads KAGVTQTPRYLIKTRGQQVTLSCSPISGHRSVSWYQQTPGQGLQFLFEYFSETQRNKGNFPGRFSGRQFSNSRSEMNVSTLELGDSALYLCASSWTLLAGVGGAYEQYFGPGTRLTVT.